A single sample is the source of the 12 T cell receptor beta chains below, sequenced in a study of blood T cell repertoires in COVID-19. Method: immunoSEQ multiplex PCR; TCRdb's copy keeps in-frame clones and lacks some. The data show 150,000 to 200,000 clones, around 86% seen once. The sample taken for sequencing was peripheral blood. These receptors all stem from a man between 70 and 80 years old who had recovered from COVID-19.

The rearrangement uses TRBV5-4 and TRBJ2-1; D perhaps matches TRBD1 (6 bases). This CDR3 is built from 14 residues. The V and J ends lost 0 bases and 4 bases respectively, with 8 bases between them. In germline, CDR1 is SGHNT, CDR2 YYREEE (reference sequence). The CDR3, as DNA: TGTGCCAGCAGCTTGGACAGGGCTTACAATGAGCAGTTCTTC. This gives the protein CASSLDRAYNEQFF. Together with reference TRBV5-4 and TRBJ2-1, the CDR3 gives the full variable domain: ETGVTQSPTHLIKTRGQQVTLRCSSQSGHNTVSWYQQALGQGPQFIFQYYREEENGRGNFPPRFSGLQFPNYSSELNVNALELDDSALYLCASSLDRAYNEQFFGPGTRLTVL.

The chain recombines TRBV19 with TRBJ2-7; TRBD2 matches at 7 bases. The CDR3 runs to 15 residues. After removal of 6 bases from V and 3 bases from J, the junction contained 11 bases not matched to a gene. Germline assignment: CDR1 LNHDA and CDR2 SQIVND (reference sequence). CDR3 protein: CASRSGASGYYEQYF. The CDR3, as DNA: TGTGCCAGTAGATCCGGGGCTAGCGGTTACTACGAGCAGTACTTC.

The chain uses TRBV28 and TRBJ1-2; D unresolved. In germline, CDR1 is MDHEN, CDR2 SYDVKM. The CDR3 totals 15 residues. Deletions cut 6 bases from V and 2 bases from J, with 16 bases between. CDR3: CASSKPLRENYGYTF. The CDR3 DNA sequence: TGTGCCAGCAGCAAACCGCTACGGGAAAACTATGGCTACACCTTC.

This clone came up once. V and J are TRBV27 and TRBJ1-1; D unresolved. From germline, CDR1 is MNHEY and CDR2 SMNVEV (reference sequence). The CDR3 consists of 15 residues. Trimming pared 5 bases from V and 0 bases from J, leaving 13 bases between. The CDR3: CASSAIVTMNTEAFF. Here the CDR3 DNA reads TGTGCCAGCAGTGCGATTGTAACCATGAACACTGAAGCTTTCTTT.

This clone appeared a single time. V gene TRBV18 combines with J gene TRBJ2-1; 8 bases match TRBD1. Germline trimming cut 3 bases from V and 4 bases from J; bases unmatched to any gene: 8. Germline-derived CDR1 and CDR2 are KGHSH and LQKENI. The CDR3 has 16 residues. Here the CDR3 reads CASSPGQGTLYNEQFF. CDR3 DNA: TGTGCCAGCTCACCCGGACAGGGAACCCTATACAATGAGCAGTTCTTC.

This clone was seen only once. This chain links TRBV4-3 with TRBJ1-4, with D possibly TRBD1 on 6 matching bases. CDR3 length equals 15 residues. Germline V gene lookup returns CDR1 LGHNA and CDR2 YSLEER. The V gene lost 0 bases and the J gene lost 8 bases, with 13 bases spanning the gap. The CDR3 is CASSQDGRGDEKLFF. The DNA for the CDR3 is TGCGCCAGCAGCCAAGATGGGAGGGGGGACGAAAAACTGTTTTTT.

V gene TRBV6-5 combines with J gene TRBJ1-1; D may be TRBD1 (5 bases). V shed 7 bases and J shed 1 base, with 16 bases lying between them. In germline, CDR1 is MNHEY, CDR2 SVGAGI. This CDR3 contains 15 residues. In nucleotides, the CDR3 is TGTGCCAGCACTCGGGGGGGGACGGAGAACACTGAAGCTTTCTTT. Translating it yields CASTRGGTENTEAFF.

V is TRBV5-1 and J is TRBJ2-7; TRBD2 agrees at 10 bases. Germline V gene lookup returns CDR1 SGHRS and CDR2 YFSETQ. CDR3 length: 15 residues. Trimming cost V 0 bases and J 7 bases; bases outside gene matches: 7. The CDR3 is CASSLGSSGSREQYF. DNA of the CDR3: TGCGCCAGCAGCTTGGGGTCTAGCGGGAGTAGAGAGCAGTACTTC.

The chain links TRBV5-1 to TRBJ1-5, with TRBD1 matching over 7 bases. With V trimmed by 5 bases and J by 4 bases, 6 bases remained unmatched. Germline CDR1 SGHRS, CDR2 YFSETQ. The length of the CDR3 is 14 residues. The CDR3 sequence is CASSHGTENQPQHF. The CDR3 DNA is TGCGCCAGCAGTCACGGGACAGAAAATCAGCCCCAGCATTTT.

V gene TRBV20-1 combines with J gene TRBJ1-2; TRBD1 is a possible D gene (5 bases). The germline V gene has CDR1 DFQATT and CDR2 SNEGSKA (reference sequence). V lost 7 bases and J lost 6, with 12 bases in between. The CDR3 contains 11 residues. CDR3 DNA sequence: TGCAGTGGGGGGGGTTCCAATGGCTACACCTTC. Translation: CSGGGSNGYTF.

The CDR3 loop reads CASSFDLAGKVEQFF. As DNA, the CDR3 is TGCGCCAGCAGCTTTGACCTAGCGGGAAAGGTTGAGCAGTTCTTC. The rearrangement uses TRBV5-1 and TRBJ2-1, with 9 bases aligning to TRBD2. V was pared by 2 bases and J by 9 bases, with 9 bases of the junction left unmatched. Germline CDR1 SGHRS, CDR2 YFSETQ. This CDR3 is built from 15 residues.

The rearrangement uses TRBV4-3 and TRBJ1-2; D not certain. The CDR3 covers 15 residues. Germline V gene data show CDR1 as LGHNA and CDR2 as YSLEER. The germline V and J ends were trimmed by 5 bases and 5 bases, with 18 bases remaining between them. CDR3 DNA sequence: TGCGCCAGCAGCGGCACGGCGGGAGTTGGGTATGGCTACACCTTC. It specifies CASSGTAGVGYGYTF.